The source of this T cell receptor beta chain is a study of shared clonotypes between healthy human individuals. As for this clone: Its antigen remains unidentified.

Study conclusions and caveats: Estimated richness values were generally larger in naive subsets than in memory subsets.

From germline, CDR1 is ENHRY and CDR2 SYGVKD. V trimming: 0 bases; J trimming: 12 bases; junction bases outside the gene matches: 2. The CDR3 sequence is 12 residues long. The repertoire was sequenced with immunoSEQ multiplex PCR; TCRdb's copy has only in-frame clones and lacks some. The profile covers roughly 1,000,000 clones, with around 78% appearing a single time and around 0.47% taken by the ten largest. All participating donors were Caucasian adults from Nashville, Tennessee. This chain joins TRBV10-3 and TRBJ2-1; 7 nucleotides match TRBD2. The sample consisted of memory CD4+ T cells from PBMCs. This sample's subset: CD45RA-negative fraction. The TCR was taken from a man younger than 35 in good health. Some clones in this sample may be carry-over from other donors' samples. The CDR3 loop reads CAISESAGWQFF. The CDR3 nucleotides read TGTGCCATCAGTGAGTCAGCGGGGTGGCAGTTCTTC.